Reported below is one TCR beta chain. Measured with immunoSEQ multiplex PCR; TCRdb has only the in-frame clones, and not every one. The profile covers approximately 87,000 clones, with 75% to 90% appearing a single time and more than 11% taken by the ten largest. These data come from a study of blood T cell repertoires in COVID-19. The CDR3 extends over 15 amino acids. V shed 1 base, J shed 0 bases, and the junction held 1 base outside the gene matches. Germline loops: CDR1 SNHLY, CDR2 FYNNEI. V is TRBV2 and J is TRBJ2-7, with 9 bases identical to TRBD2. The source material was peripheral blood. The TCR sequence derives from a man between 65 and 80 years old with active or convalescent COVID-19. This CDR3 is CASSEGSGSSYEQYF. The CDR3 DNA sequence: TGTGCCAGCAGTGAAGGTAGCGGGAGCTCCTACGAGCAGTACTTC.